This T cell receptor beta chain was retrieved from a study of blood T cells in healthy people across ages. Germline CDR1 SQVTM, CDR2 ANQGSEA. The CDR3 runs 13 residues. V was pared by 6 bases and J by 0 bases, with 4 bases of the junction left unmatched. With a J-beta primer mix and a sample-barcoded 5' primer, a second PCR ran about 6 to 11 cycles. Each TCR beta cDNA got a 12-nucleotide random molecular identifier. Using its own MiXCR run on the 5' RACE reads, TCRdb lists one record per CDR3 protein. Counted here are about 780,000 distinct CDR3 sequences, roughly 46% occurring once; the ten biggest clones make up roughly 20%.

This sequence was found in a man at least 80 years old in good health. The sample comprised blood. This chain uses TRBV29-1 with TRBJ1-1; 7 bases agree with TRBD1. Written as DNA, the CDR3 is TGCAGCGTCCGACAGGGCCTGAACACTGAAGCTTTCTTT. Translating gives CSVRQGLNTEAFF.